This T cell receptor beta chain came from a study of T cells expressing NK-cell markers. As for the study in general: It was sorted CD3+CD56-NKG2C+, CD3+CD56+NKG2C- and CD3+CD56+NKG2C+ T cells that provided the TCR beta repertoires. Seven sequenced donors out of eight were HCMV-seropositive, one seronegative. Study-wide points: Where four donors were concerned, these clonotypes also led the CD3+CD56-NKG2C+ fraction.

In regard to this clonotype: Its antigen is unidentified.

Synthesis of TCR beta cDNA relied on 5'RACE template switching carrying UMIs. TCRdb re-called the 5' RACE reads and gives one entry per CDR3 protein, without DNA. The sample table includes 300,000 to 500,000 distinct CDR3 sequences. Looked up from germline, CDR1 is MGHDK and CDR2 is SYGVNS. The CDR3 runs 13 residues. The chain has TRBV25-1 and TRBJ2-7; no DNA is available, so the TRBD2 call from TCRdb remains unchecked. The clonotype comes from a woman aged 50 to 60 in good health. The sample comprised blood T cells: a sorted CD56 or NKG2C T cell subset, CD4+ or CD8+ T cells, or bulk PBMC T cells (not recorded which). CDR3 residues: CASEGLAGVEQYF.